This TCR beta chain was sequenced for a study of blood T cells in healthy people across ages. Worth noting for this clonotype: The germline gene is not matched at one end of the junction; a read error may be the cause.

The second PCR ran roughly 6 to 11 cycles with a sample-barcoded 5' primer and J-beta primers. CDR3-containing paired-end reads numbering at least 2.5 million came from each sample. A single record per CDR3 protein comes from TCRdb applying MiXCR to the 5' RACE reads. The repertoire consists of about 670,000 distinct CDR3 sequences, with under 65% occurring once and the leading ten covering about 13%. CDR3 length equals 19 residues. Germline CDR1 LGHDT, CDR2 YNNKEL (reference sequence). Sequencing input: blood. The rearrangement uses TRBV3-1 and TRBJ2-6; 9 bases agree with TRBD1. The sequence was obtained from a woman older than 75 in good health. The CDR3 reads CAGSHLPGQGYSGANVLTF. The CDR3 DNA is TGTGCCGGCAGCCATCTACCGGGACAGGGTTATTCTGGGGCCAACGTCCTGACTTTC.